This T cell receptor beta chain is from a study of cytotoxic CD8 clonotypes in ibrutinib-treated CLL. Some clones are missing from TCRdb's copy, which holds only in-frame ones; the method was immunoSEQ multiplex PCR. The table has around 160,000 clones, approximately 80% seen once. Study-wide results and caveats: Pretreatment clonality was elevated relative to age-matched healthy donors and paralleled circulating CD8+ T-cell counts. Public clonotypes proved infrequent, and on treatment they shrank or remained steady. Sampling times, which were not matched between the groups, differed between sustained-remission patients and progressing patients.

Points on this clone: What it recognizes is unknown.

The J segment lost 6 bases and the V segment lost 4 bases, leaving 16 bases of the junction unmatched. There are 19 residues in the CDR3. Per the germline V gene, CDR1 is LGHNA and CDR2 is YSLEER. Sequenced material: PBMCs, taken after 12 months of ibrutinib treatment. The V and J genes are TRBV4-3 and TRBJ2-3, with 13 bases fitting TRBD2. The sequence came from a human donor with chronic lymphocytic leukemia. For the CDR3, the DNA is TGCGCCAGCAGCCGAAGGGGACTAGCGGGAAGGAGAAAGACTGATACGCAGTATTTT. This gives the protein CASSRRGLAGRRKTDTQYF.